Listed here are 8 T cell receptor beta chains from one sample, sequenced in a study of T cell responses to AZD1222 COVID-19 vaccine. Produced via immunoSEQ multiplex PCR; TCRdb's table is partial and in-frame only. Of about 140,000 clones in the sample, 92% were seen once. This specimen was peripheral blood, taken on day 0 of AZD1222 vaccination. These receptors were collected from an adult in good health.

The chain couples TRBV7-2 to TRBJ1-3; D gene uncertain. Germline V lookup: CDR1 SGHTA, CDR2 FQGNSA. Deletions cut 1 base from V and 2 bases from J, with 9 bases between. This CDR3 is 15 amino acids long. CDR3 loop: CASSLGNVPGNTIYF. CDR3 in DNA: TGTGCCAGCAGCTTAGGGAATGTCCCTGGAAACACCATATATTTT.

The chain employs TRBV28 and TRBJ1-1, with 7 nucleotides matching TRBD1. Germline V gene data show CDR1 as MDHEN and CDR2 as SYDVKM. CDR3 length: 16 amino acids. V dropped 1 base and J dropped 0; count of bases not matched to a gene: 5. The CDR3 DNA follows: TGTGCCAGCAGTTTATTGGGACAGTACCTGAACACTGAAGCTTTCTTT. Residues: CASSLLGQYLNTEAFF.

V is TRBV5-1 and J is TRBJ2-1, with D maybe TRBD2 (7 bases). The V end was cut by 0 bases, the J end by 6 bases, with 22 bases between. The CDR3 has 18 residues. In germline, CDR1 is SGHRS, CDR2 YFSETQ. The CDR3 region is CASSLGYGGSTQGNEQFF. In DNA, the CDR3 is TGCGCCAGCAGCTTGGGTTATGGCGGGAGCACACAGGGCAATGAGCAGTTCTTC.

This rearrangement joins TRBV7-9 to TRBJ2-5; 11 bases are shared with TRBD2. The CDR3 loop spans 16 amino acids. Unmatched junction bases numbered 3, after V lost 1 base and J lost 2 bases. CDR1 and CDR2 (germline): SEHNR, FQNEAQ (reference sequence). CDR3 sequence: CASSLGLAGTQETQYF. The DNA of the CDR3 is TGTGCCAGCAGCTTAGGACTAGCGGGGACTCAAGAGACCCAGTACTTC. Using reference TRBV7-9 and TRBJ2-5 for the parts outside the CDR3, the full variable domain is DTGVSQNPRHKITKRGQNVTFRCDPISEHNRLYWYRQTLGQGPEFLTYFQNEAQLEKSRLLSDRFSAERPKGSFSTLEIQRTEQGDSAMYLCASSLGLAGTQETQYFGPGTRLLVL.

The CDR3 sequence: CASSPSRTGTYEQYF. CDR3 nucleotides: TGCGCCAGCAGCCCCTCACGGACAGGGACCTACGAGCAGTACTTC. The rearrangement links TRBV5-1 to TRBJ2-7; TRBD1 agrees at 8 bases. The J segment lost 2 bases and the V segment lost 4 bases, leaving 8 bases of the junction unmatched. Germline assignment: CDR1 SGHRS and CDR2 YFSETQ. This CDR3 has 15 amino acids.

The CDR3 DNA follows: TGCAGCGTTGTGTCCGGGTTGGGGAATGAGCAGTTCTTC. The encoded protein is CSVVSGLGNEQFF. The chain has TRBV29-1 and TRBJ2-1; D gene ambiguous. V lost 4 bases, J lost 7 bases, and 14 bases lay in between. In germline, CDR1 is SQVTM, CDR2 ANQGSEA. CDR3 length: 13 residues.

The chain combines TRBV7-9 with TRBJ1-3, with a tentative D call TRBD1 (5 bases). The CDR3 contains 15 residues. The germline CDR1 and CDR2 sequences are SEHNR and FQNEAQ (reference sequence). V was cut by 3 bases and J by 0 bases, with 9 bases left in between. The CDR3 DNA reads as TGTGCCAGCAGCTTGGACAATGACTCTGGAAACACCATATATTTT. Protein sequence: CASSLDNDSGNTIYF. Using reference TRBV7-9 and TRBJ1-3 for the parts outside the CDR3, the full variable domain is DTGVSQNPRHKITKRGQNVTFRCDPISEHNRLYWYRQTLGQGPEFLTYFQNEAQLEKSRLLSDRFSAERPKGSFSTLEIQRTEQGDSAMYLCASSLDNDSGNTIYFGEGSWLTVV.

This chain links TRBV3-1 (or the pseudogene TRBV3-2) with TRBJ2-7; 8 bases are a match to TRBD1. V lost 5 bases to trimming and J lost 2 bases; unmatched junction nucleotides: 8. Per germline, CDR1 LGHDT and CDR2 YNNKEL (reference sequence). This CDR3 has 15 amino acids. The CDR3 DNA reads as TGTGCCAGCAGCTCCCCAGGGGGCCCCCCCTACGAGCAGTACTTC. It specifies CASSSPGGPPYEQYF.